This TCR beta chain was captured in a study of blood T cell repertoires in COVID-19. Study background: Some COVID-19 samples were acute and others convalescent; all came from the United States, Italy and Spain.

Participants were aged roughly 18 to 90 years, lived in around 25 US areas, and enrolled virtually. Each recovered donor of Cohort 3 presented with two negative PCRs, clearance, or symptom resolution. Generated by immunoSEQ multiplex PCR, the TCRdb table keeps only in-frame clones and is missing some. The sample consists of fewer than 400,000 clones, roughly nine tenths of them appearing once. This clonotype was obtained from a woman in her thirties who had recovered from COVID-19. Sequenced: PBMCs or T cells enriched from blood (not recorded which).

CDR3 amino acids: CASSPLGTYLDNSPLHF. CDR3 nucleotide sequence: TGTGCCAGCTCACCACTTGGCACATACCTCGATAATTCACCCCTCCACTTT. The genes are TRBV18 and TRBJ1-6, with D unclear. The germline V gene encodes CDR1 KGHSH and CDR2 LQKENI. The CDR3 consists of 17 residues. V gave up 1 base and J gave up 5 bases, with 15 bases separating them. Full variable domain (rest looked up from reference TRBV18 and TRBJ1-6): NAGVMQNPRHLVRRRGQEARLRCSPMKGHSHVYWYRQLPEEGLKFMVYLQKENIIDESGMPKERFSAEFPKEGPSILRIQQVVRGDSAAYFCASSPLGTYLDNSPLHFGNGTRLTVT.